These 31 T cell receptor beta chains share one sample of origin, sequenced in a study of T cell responses to AZD1222 COVID-19 vaccine. TCRdb's copy holds only in-frame clones and misses some; the assay was immunoSEQ multiplex PCR. The data contain 100,000 to 150,000 clones, approximately 90% of them singletons. This material consisted of peripheral blood, taken 28 days after the second AZD1222 dose. Receptors were obtained from an adult who received the AZD1222 COVID-19 vaccine.

The chain combines TRBV7-2 with TRBJ1-3, with D possibly matching TRBD1 (6 bases). The germline V gene encodes CDR1 SGHTA and CDR2 FQGNSA. The CDR3 sequence is 13 residues long. V lost 3 bases to trimming and J lost 6 bases, with 9 bases between them. CDR3 residues: CASSLGGANTIYF. The CDR3 nucleotides are TGTGCCAGCAGCTTGGGGGGGGCAAACACCATATATTTT.

V and J are TRBV6-2 or TRBV6-3 and TRBJ1-1; no reliable D call. The V end lost 1 base, the J end lost 5 bases, and 8 bases lay between the germline ends. The V gene's germline CDR1 is MNHEY and CDR2 SVGEGT. There are 13 residues in the CDR3. The CDR3 DNA is TGTGCCAGCAGTTACTTCAGTGGGACTGAAGCTTTCTTT. Translation gives CASSYFSGTEAFF.

The chain employs TRBV25-1 and TRBJ1-2, with 8 nucleotides matching TRBD1. J gave up 4 bases and V 8 bases, and 3 bases lay outside the gene matches. The CDR3 has 12 amino acids. Germline assignment: CDR1 MGHDK and CDR2 SYGVNS. For the CDR3, the DNA is TGTGCCAGCCGAGGACAGGGCTATGGCTACACCTTC. Translating gives CASRGQGYGYTF.

The chain couples TRBV19 to TRBJ1-2; D is unresolved. V dropped 7 bases and J dropped 0 bases, with 12 bases sitting between them. CDR1 is LNHDA, CDR2 SQIVND, per germline (reference sequence). This CDR3 has 14 amino acids. CDR3 loop: CASTLGRTNYGYTF. The CDR3 nucleotides are TGTGCCAGTACCCTCGGTCGAACTAACTATGGCTACACCTTC. The entire variable domain, with the rest obtained from reference TRBV19 and TRBJ1-2, is as follows: DGGITQSPKYLFRKEGQNVTLSCEQNLNHDAMYWYRQDPGQGLRLIYYSQIVNDFQKGDIAEGYSVSREKKESFPLTVTSAQKNPTAFYLCASTLGRTNYGYTFGSGTRLTVV.

The chain joins TRBV4-3 to TRBJ1-2, with unresolved D. V was shortened by 0 bases and J by 3 bases, with 17 bases between the two germline ends. The CDR3 totals 17 residues. CDR1 is LGHNA and CDR2 is YSLEER in the germline V gene. The CDR3 here is CASSQDFTRVSDYGYTF. CDR3 coding DNA: TGCGCCAGCAGCCAAGATTTTACGAGGGTTTCGGACTATGGCTACACCTTC.

The chain couples TRBV3-1 (or the pseudogene TRBV3-2) to TRBJ1-1; D is undetermined. Germline V gives CDR1 LGHDT, CDR2 YNNKEL (reference sequence). The length of the CDR3 is 13 residues. V was trimmed by 10 bases and J by 0 bases, leaving 12 bases between them. In DNA, the CDR3 is TGTGCCACCCGTCCAGGTATGAACACTGAAGCTTTCTTT. Translation gives CATRPGMNTEAFF.

The J gene is TRBJ2-1, the V gene TRBV6-4; D may be TRBD1 (5 bases). CDR1 and CDR2 from the germline V gene are MRHNA and SNTAGT. Trimming left V 2 bases short and J 3 bases short, with 17 bases between. The CDR3 length is 17 residues. The CDR3 coding sequence is TGTGCCAGCAGTGACCGACGGAGACAGAAGGGCTACAATGAGCAGTTCTTC. Its protein product is CASSDRRRQKGYNEQFF.

Remarks on this clone: The junction departs from germline at one end; a sequencing error may be responsible. The V call is TRBV19, the J call TRBJ1-1, with 7 bases identical to TRBD1. This CDR3 region has 12 residues. CDR1 is LNHDA and CDR2 is SQIVND in the germline V gene (reference sequence). CDR3 nucleotide sequence: TGTGCCAGTAGTATCCTAGAGACAGGGCGGGTCTTT. It specifies CASSILETGRVF.

V is TRBV5-6 and J is TRBJ1-1; D not certain. Germline CDR1 is SGHDT and CDR2 is YYEEEE. CDR3 length equals 14 residues. V lost 4 bases, J lost 1 base, and 11 bases lay in between. The CDR3 spells CASSPESRNTEAFF. The CDR3 DNA reads TGTGCCAGCAGCCCCGAGTCCCGGAACACTGAAGCTTTCTTT. The full variable domain, completed using reference TRBV5-6 and TRBJ1-1, is DAGVTQSPTHLIKTRGQQVTLRCSPKSGHDTVSWYQQALGQGPQFIFQYYEEEERQRGNFPDRFSGHQFPNYSSELNVNALLLGDSALYLCASSPESRNTEAFFGQGTRLTVV.

This clone was picked up one time. This sequence joins TRBV19 and TRBJ2-7, with D possibly called TRBD1 or TRBD2 (5 bases each). This CDR3 is 14 amino acids long. CDR1 and CDR2 from the germline V gene are LNHDA and SQIVND (reference sequence). The V and J ends lost 5 bases and 0 bases respectively, with 11 bases between them. CDR3 nucleotide sequence: TGTGCCAGTAGTCGCCGGGACGGCTCCTACGAGCAGTACTTC. This encodes CASSRRDGSYEQYF.

CDR3 loop: CASSQGQEKDAFF. In DNA, the CDR3 is TGCGCCAGCAGTCAGGGACAAGAAAAAGACGCTTTCTTT. The rearrangement uses TRBV23-1 and TRBJ1-1, with a weak D call TRBD1 (6 bases). TRBV23-1 is annotated as an ORF whose role is uncertain. The CDR3 sequence is 13 residues long. Trimming took off 3 bases at V and 11 bases at J, with 16 bases between the two ends.

The rearrangement joins TRBV6-5 to TRBJ2-7; D remains unclear. Trimming shortened V by 10 bases and J by 3 bases, and 7 bases separated the two germline ends. Looked up from germline, CDR1 is MNHEY and CDR2 is SVGAGI. This CDR3 region has 10 residues. The CDR3 bases are TGTGCCACCCGGAGCTACGAGCAGTACTTC. Its translation: CATRSYEQYF.

The chain links TRBV5-1 to TRBJ1-4, with D possibly TRBD1 on 5 matching bases. Between the trimmed V and J ends, which lost 4 bases and 3 bases, there was a span of 13 bases. Per the germline V gene, CDR1 is SGHRS and CDR2 is YFSETQ. The CDR3 is made up of 15 amino acids. CDR3 amino acids: CASSRSGRANEKLFF. In nucleotides, the CDR3 is TGCGCCAGCAGCCGTTCGGGCAGGGCTAATGAAAAACTGTTTTTT.

V usage is TRBV13 and J usage is TRBJ2-5; 8 nucleotides agree with TRBD2. CDR1 is PRHDT, CDR2 FYEKMQ, per germline (reference sequence). V lost 3 bases, J lost 7 bases, and 16 bases stayed unmatched. The CDR3 loop spans 17 amino acids. CDR3 sequence: CASSFALLGGGLPTQYF. CDR3 bases: TGTGCCAGCAGCTTTGCACTACTGGGCGGGGGGCTCCCGACCCAGTACTTC.

The chain recombines TRBV4-1 with TRBJ2-7, with 11 bases fitting TRBD2. CDR1 is MGHRA and CDR2 is YSYEKL in the germline V gene. Trimming cost V 5 bases and J 1 base; bases outside gene matches: 4. The CDR3 extends over 15 amino acids. In nucleotides, the CDR3 is TGCGCCAGCAGCGGAGGGACTAGCGGTTCCTACGAGCAGTACTTC. It translates to CASSGGTSGSYEQYF.

The sample holds one count of this clone. The V call is TRBV3-1 (or the pseudogene TRBV3-2), the J call TRBJ1-2; D gene unclear. The CDR3 sequence is 15 residues long. Germline V gives CDR1 LGHDT, CDR2 YNNKEL (reference sequence). Deletions cut 1 base from V and 2 bases from J, with 11 bases between. CDR3 DNA sequence: TGTGCCAGCAGCCAAGGTATAGGCCAGAACTATGGCTACACCTTC. Its translation is CASSQGIGQNYGYTF.

This clone was seen just once. J is TRBJ1-3 and V is TRBV6-5; D gene unclear. Germline-derived CDR1 and CDR2 are MNHEY and SVGAGI. The ends were cut back, 4 bases at V and 4 bases at J, with 5 bases in the middle. This CDR3 has 12 amino acids. The CDR3 reads CASSSGGNTIYF. In DNA, the CDR3 is TGTGCCAGCAGTTCGGGGGGAAACACCATATATTTT.

J is TRBJ1-4 and V is TRBV5-6; D not resolved. Trimming shortened V by 4 bases and J by 0 bases, and 10 bases separated the two germline ends. The germline V gene encodes CDR1 SGHDT and CDR2 YYEEEE. This CDR3 has 15 residues. This chain's CDR3 is CASSPSTATNEKLFF. DNA of the CDR3: TGTGCCAGCAGCCCGTCGACGGCAACTAATGAAAAACTGTTTTTT.

The genes are TRBV4-2 and TRBJ2-7; D gene uncertain. This CDR3 spans 13 amino acids. Germline loops: CDR1 LGHNA, CDR2 YNFKEQ. V dropped 1 base and J dropped 0 bases, with 4 bases sitting between them. For the CDR3, the DNA is TGTGCCAGCAGCCAAGCCAGCTCCTACGAGCAGTACTTC. Its protein product is CASSQASSYEQYF.

The chain couples TRBV4-2 to TRBJ1-2; a possible D gene is TRBD1 (6 bases). Germline V gene lookup returns CDR1 LGHNA and CDR2 YNFKEQ. The V gene lost 0 bases and the J gene lost 14 bases, with 19 bases spanning the gap. The CDR3 length is 14 residues. The CDR3 DNA reads as TGTGCCAGCAGCCAAGATCGAGCCGCAGGCAGGGGTACCTTC. Protein: CASSQDRAAGRGTF.

The chain uses TRBV19 and TRBJ1-6; TRBD1 is a possible D gene (5 bases). Germline V gene data show CDR1 as LNHDA and CDR2 as SQIVND (reference sequence). V was clipped by 6 bases and J by 6 bases, with 21 bases between them. The CDR3 is 17 amino acids. The CDR3 nucleotides read TGTGCCAGTAGACCAGGAGCCGGGAATGGGGCTAATTCACCCCTCCACTTT. This encodes CASRPGAGNGANSPLHF.

This clone was seen repeatedly, ten times or more. The gene calls are TRBV12-3 or TRBV12-4 and TRBJ2-2; D is unresolved. This CDR3 is built from 12 residues. The V end was cut by 3 bases, the J end by 7 bases, with 6 bases between. CDR3 nucleotide sequence: TGTGCCAGCAGTTTCACCGGCGGGGAGCTGTTTTTT. It yields the protein CASSFTGGELFF.

This chain links TRBV11-2 with TRBJ2-1; D is unclear. Trimming cost V 0 bases and J 1 base, with 4 bases left between them. Per the germline V gene, CDR1 is SGHAT and CDR2 is FQNNGV. The CDR3 is 14 amino acids. This chain's CDR3 is CASSLEYSYNEQFF. DNA of the CDR3: TGTGCCAGCAGCTTAGAATATTCCTACAATGAGCAGTTCTTC.

The chain combines TRBV2 with TRBJ2-1, with TRBD2 matching 7 bases. The V gene end was trimmed by 4 bases and the J gene end by 12 bases; junction bases not matched to a gene: 6. In germline, CDR1 is SNHLY, CDR2 FYNNEI. The CDR3 loop spans 12 amino acids. The CDR3 loop reads CASSGSGEGQFF. The CDR3 DNA reads as TGTGCCAGCAGTGGGAGCGGGGAGGGGCAGTTCTTC. The variable domain in full, completed from reference TRBV2 and TRBJ2-1, reads EPEVTQTPSHQVTQMGQEVILRCVPISNHLYFYWYRQILGQKVEFLVSFYNNEISEKSEIFDDQFSVERPDGSNFTLKIRSTKLEDSAMYFCASSGSGEGQFFGPGTRLTVL.

This clone has more than one count but fewer than ten. This sequence joins TRBV4-3 and TRBJ2-7, with 8 bases lining up with TRBD2. Germline V lookup: CDR1 LGHNA, CDR2 YSLEER. The CDR3 runs to 14 residues. V lost 0 bases to trimming and J lost 11 bases; unmatched junction nucleotides: 9. CDR3 sequence: CASSQDQTSGTKYF. As DNA, the CDR3 is TGCGCCAGCAGCCAAGATCAAACTAGCGGCACGAAGTACTTC.

V gene TRBV7-9 combines with J gene TRBJ1-2; D is perhaps TRBD1 (5 bases). V shed 5 bases and J shed 1 base, with 14 bases lying between them. CDR3 length equals 15 residues. Germline CDR1 and CDR2: SEHNR and FQNEAQ (reference sequence). The CDR3 is CASSHRDGVNYGYTF. The CDR3 DNA reads as TGTGCCAGCAGCCATCGGGACGGAGTTAACTATGGCTACACCTTC.

The chain carries TRBV4-3 and TRBJ2-3; 7 bases line up with TRBD1. With 4 bases clipped from V and 5 bases from J, the junction kept 6 bases outside the gene matches. CDR3 length equals 14 residues. Germline V gene sequence: CDR1 LGHNA, CDR2 YSLEER. CDR3 amino acids: CASSPQGVGDTQYF. In DNA form, the CDR3 reads TGCGCCAGCAGCCCCCAGGGGGTCGGAGATACGCAGTATTTT.

The chain couples TRBV4-2 to TRBJ1-2, with TRBD1 as a possible D gene (5 bases). V lost 4 bases and J lost 8, with 23 bases in between. From germline, CDR1 is LGHNA and CDR2 YNFKEQ. CDR3 length: 16 amino acids. The CDR3 is CASSPTLTGGIGGYTF. The CDR3 bases are TGTGCCAGCAGCCCTACCCTGACTGGGGGTATTGGAGGCTACACCTTC.

The chain recombines TRBV6-5 with TRBJ1-2; 10 bases fit TRBD1. The CDR3 is 14 residues long. Trimming cost V 6 bases and J 5 bases; bases outside gene matches: 6. Germline V gene data show CDR1 as MNHEY and CDR2 as SVGAGI. CDR3 region: CASRRDRGGYGYTF. DNA of the CDR3: TGTGCCAGCAGGAGGGACAGGGGAGGTTATGGCTACACCTTC.

This chain connects TRBV25-1 to TRBJ1-1; a possible D gene is TRBD1 (5 bases). Germline V gives CDR1 MGHDK, CDR2 SYGVNS. There are 16 residues in the CDR3. Trimming took off 2 bases at V and 0 bases at J, with 13 bases between the two ends. The CDR3 DNA sequence: TGTGCCAGCAGTGAAAACAACCGACAGCTGAACACTGAAGCTTTCTTT. Protein sequence: CASSENNRQLNTEAFF.

The chain couples TRBV9 to TRBJ2-1; D not resolved. The CDR3 is made up of 14 amino acids. Trimming removed 1 base from V and 8 bases from J, with 13 bases in between. Per germline, CDR1 SGDLS and CDR2 YYNGEE. This CDR3 reads CASSVTGPWDEQFF. The CDR3 nucleotides read TGTGCCAGCAGCGTAACCGGCCCTTGGGATGAGCAGTTCTTC.